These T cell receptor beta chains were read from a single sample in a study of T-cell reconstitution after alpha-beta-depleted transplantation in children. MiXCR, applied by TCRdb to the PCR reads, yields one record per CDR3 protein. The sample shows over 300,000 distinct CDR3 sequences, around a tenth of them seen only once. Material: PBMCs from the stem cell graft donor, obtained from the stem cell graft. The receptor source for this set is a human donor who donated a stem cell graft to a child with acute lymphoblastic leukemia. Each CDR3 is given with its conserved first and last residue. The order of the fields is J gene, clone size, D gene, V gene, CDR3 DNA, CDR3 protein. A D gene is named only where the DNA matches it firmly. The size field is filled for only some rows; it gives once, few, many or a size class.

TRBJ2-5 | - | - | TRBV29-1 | TGCAGCGTCCCATGGCACTTAGAATCCAAGGAGACCCAGTACTTC | CSVPWHLESKETQYF
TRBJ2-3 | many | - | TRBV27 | TGTGCCAGCAGTTTTTCTAGCGCGCGATACACAGATACGCAGTATTTT | CASSFSSARYTDTQYF
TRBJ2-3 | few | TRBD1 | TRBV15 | TGTGCCACCAGCAGGATATCAGGGGGAACAGATACGCAGTATTTT | CATSRISGGTDTQYF
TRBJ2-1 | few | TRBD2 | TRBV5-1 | TGCGCCAGCAGCGTCGGGACTACACAAACAACTGAGCAGTTCTTC | CASSVGTTQTTEQFF
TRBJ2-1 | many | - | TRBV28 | TGTGCCAGCAGTTTCGGAGAAACCTACAATGAGCAGTTCTTC | CASSFGETYNEQFF
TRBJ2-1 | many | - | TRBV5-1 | TGCGCCAGCAGTGGGTTGGGTACAACAGATGAGCAGTTCTTC | CASSGLGTTDEQFF
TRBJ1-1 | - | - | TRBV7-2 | TGTGCCAGCACCAGGGCACAAGGAGGCACTGAAGCTTTCTTT | CASTRAQGGTEAFF
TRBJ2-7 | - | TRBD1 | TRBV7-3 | TGTGCCAGCAGCCCCGGGACAGTAAGCGAGCAGTACTTC | CASSPGTVSEQYF
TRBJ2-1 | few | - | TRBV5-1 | TGCGCCAGCAGCTCTACTAGCAGATACAATGAGCAGTTCTTC | CASSSTSRYNEQFF
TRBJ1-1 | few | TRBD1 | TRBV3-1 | TGTGCCAGCAGCCAACCCCCGAGGGCAGGGGGCACTGAAGCTTTCTTT | CASSQPPRAGGTEAFF
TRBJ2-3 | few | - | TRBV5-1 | TGCGCCAGCAGCTTAGCACCCCGCAAGCCCATTGATACGCAGTATTTT | CASSLAPRKPIDTQYF
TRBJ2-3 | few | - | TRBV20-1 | TGCAGTGCTAGAGAGGGTAGCGCTAGCACAGATACGCAGTATTTT | CSAREGSASTDTQYF
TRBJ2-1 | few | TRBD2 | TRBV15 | TGTGCCACCAGCAGAGTTTCTAGCGGGCTTTATGAGCAGTTCTTC | CATSRVSSGLYEQFF
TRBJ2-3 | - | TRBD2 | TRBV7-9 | TGTGCCAGCAGCTTGGGTAGCGGGAACACGCAGTATTTT | CASSLGSGNTQYF
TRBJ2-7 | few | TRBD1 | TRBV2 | TGTGCCAGCAGACAGGGGGAGCGTTACTACGAGCAGTACTTC | CASRQGERYYEQYF
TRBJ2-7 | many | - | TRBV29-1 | TGCAGCGTTGAAGATGGACAGTCCTACGAGCAGTACTTC | CSVEDGQSYEQYF
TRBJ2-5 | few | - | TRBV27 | TGTGCCAGCAGTCGAGTCCCCTTCACAGGGGCGGGGGAGACCCAGTACTTC | CASSRVPFTGAGETQYF
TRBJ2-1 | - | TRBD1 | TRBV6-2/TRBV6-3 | TGTGCCAGCAGTCCCAGACCGTGGACAGGGGCATCTACCAGCTCCTACAATGAGCAGTTCTTC | CASSPRPWTGASTSSYNEQFF
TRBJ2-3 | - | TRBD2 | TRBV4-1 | TGCGCCAGCAGCCAAGGTCCCGGACTAGCCGGCACAGGTACGCAGTATTTT | CASSQGPGLAGTGTQYF
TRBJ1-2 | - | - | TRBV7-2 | TGTGCCAGCAGCCCTACCAAACCGAAAGGCTACACCTTC | CASSPTKPKGYTF
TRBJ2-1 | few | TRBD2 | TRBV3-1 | TGTGCCAGCAGTTCCCACTCCTCGACTAGCGGGGTTTACAATGAGCAGTTCTTC | CASSSHSSTSGVYNEQFF
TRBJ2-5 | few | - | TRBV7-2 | TGTGCCAGCAGCTTAGGTGGGGGCGGTTGGGAGACCCAGTACTTC | CASSLGGGGWETQYF
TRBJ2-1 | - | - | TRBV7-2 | TGTGCCAGCAGCTTAGAGGTAAACCCTGCTTACAATGAGCAGTTCTTC | CASSLEVNPAYNEQFF
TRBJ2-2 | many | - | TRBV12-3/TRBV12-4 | TGTGCCAGCAGTTTGGGTGACGGCGGGGAGCTGTTTTTT | CASSLGDGGELFF
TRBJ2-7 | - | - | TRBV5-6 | TGTGCCAGCAGCTTGCCTTACCACCTCGGGACGGGGACCTACGAGCAGTACTTC | CASSLPYHLGTGTYEQYF
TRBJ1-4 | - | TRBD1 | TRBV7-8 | TGTGCCAGCAGCTCCCGGACAGGGGGCGAGGCAACTAATGAAAAACTGTTTTTT | CASSSRTGGEATNEKLFF
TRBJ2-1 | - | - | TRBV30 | TGTGCCTGGGGGCAGCGGGCTTCAAATGAGCAGTTCTTC | CAWGQRASNEQFF
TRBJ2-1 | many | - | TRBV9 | TGTGCCAGCAGCGAAACCCCCGAGAGCTCCTACAATGAGCAGTTCTTC | CASSETPESSYNEQFF
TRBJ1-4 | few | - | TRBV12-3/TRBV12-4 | TGTGCCAGCAGTTTAGAAGCGTTGTTTGCGGGTTTGTCGGGGTTAAGTGAAAAACTGTTTTTT | CASSLEALFAGLSGLSEKLFF
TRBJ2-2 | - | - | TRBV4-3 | TGCGCCAGCAGCCAAGGGGGTTTTACCGGGGAGCTGTTTTTT | CASSQGGFTGELFF
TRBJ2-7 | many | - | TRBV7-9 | TGTGCCAGCACCTGGGGGGAAGAGCAGTACTTC | CASTWGEEQYF
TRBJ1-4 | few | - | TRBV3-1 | TGTGCCAGCAGCCCCCGCTTGTTTGGGACTAATGAAAAACTGTTTTTT | CASSPRLFGTNEKLFF
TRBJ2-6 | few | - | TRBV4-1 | TGCGCCAGCAGCCAAGATCTGCGGCTAGCTTTGCCTGGGGCCAACGTCCTGACTTTC | CASSQDLRLALPGANVLTF
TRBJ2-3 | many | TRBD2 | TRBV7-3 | TGTGCCAGCAGCTACCTAGCGGAGGGCACAGATACGCAGTATTTT | CASSYLAEGTDTQYF
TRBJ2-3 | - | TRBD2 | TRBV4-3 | TGCGCCAGCAGCCAAGCTAGCGGGAGTTTGTCAGATACGCAGTATTTT | CASSQASGSLSDTQYF
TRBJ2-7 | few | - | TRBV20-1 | TGCAGTTCTCTTTTCTCCTACGAGCAGTACTTC | CSSLFSYEQYF
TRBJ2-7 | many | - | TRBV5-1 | TGCGCCAGCGGGAGGGACATCTACGAGCAGTACTTC | CASGRDIYEQYF